The 4 T cell receptor beta chains in this list originate from one sample, sequenced in a study of shared clonotypes between healthy human individuals. Generated by immunoSEQ multiplex PCR, the TCRdb table keeps only in-frame clones and is missing some. The profile covers about 980,000 clones, with more than 75% appearing a single time and about 1.5% taken by the ten largest. The source material was memory CD4+ T cells sorted from blood. Specified subset: CD45RA-negative fraction. The receptors originated from a man between 18 and 35 years old in good health.

The V gene is TRBV27, the J gene TRBJ2-7, with 10 bases matching TRBD2. In germline, CDR1 is MNHEY, CDR2 SMNVEV (reference sequence). The CDR3 is 15 amino acids. With 3 bases clipped from V and 6 bases from J, the junction kept 8 bases outside the gene matches. CDR3 in amino acids: CASSLRAGGPREQYF. The CDR3 bases are TGTGCCAGCAGTTTGCGAGCGGGGGGGCCCCGCGAGCAGTACTTC.

The chain employs TRBV28 and TRBJ1-4; D unresolved. CDR1 and CDR2 from the germline V gene are MDHEN and SYDVKM. The CDR3 sequence is 11 residues long. With 11 bases removed from V and 2 bases from J, the gap between germline ends came to 6 bases. CDR3 in DNA: TGTGCCTACGAGACTAATGAAAAACTGTTTTTT. It is translated as CAYETNEKLFF.

The rearrangement joins TRBV30 to TRBJ1-4, with a tentative D call TRBD1 (6 bases). The V gene lost 7 bases and the J gene lost 4 bases, with 13 bases spanning the gap. The CDR3 covers 13 residues. CDR1 is GTSNPN, CDR2 SVGIG, per germline (reference sequence). The CDR3 protein is CASPQGDNEKLFF. DNA of the CDR3: TGTGCCTCCCCACAGGGTGATAATGAAAAACTGTTTTTT.

The rearrangement uses TRBV5-4 and TRBJ2-2; 10 positions match TRBD2. CDR3 length: 16 residues. J gave up 4 bases and V 0 bases, and 3 bases lay outside the gene matches. Germline V lookup: CDR1 SGHNT, CDR2 YYREEE (reference sequence). As DNA, the CDR3 is TGTGCCAGCAGCTTGGGAGCGGGGGGGATCACCGGGGAGCTGTTTTTT. It is translated as CASSLGAGGITGELFF. The variable domain in full, completed from reference TRBV5-4 and TRBJ2-2, reads ETGVTQSPTHLIKTRGQQVTLRCSSQSGHNTVSWYQQALGQGPQFIFQYYREEENGRGNFPPRFSGLQFPNYSSELNVNALELDDSALYLCASSLGAGGITGELFFGEGSRLTVL.